This entry features one T cell receptor beta chain sequence. What it binds is unknown. The data were obtained in a study of beta chain features in type 1 diabetes. Study conclusions and caveats: Type 1 diabetes patients had VDJ junctions that carried fewer insertions and more deletions. For patients, the naive, central memory and Treg TCRB repertoires appeared more alike than for healthy donors.

Sorting based on CD45RO/CCR7/CD25/CD127/CD95/CD27 separated CD4+ naive, central memory, regulatory and stem cell-like memory cells. Purity above 95% was achieved in all sorted populations. Reverse transcription of all isolated RNA meant that expressed TCRB transcripts were sequenced. Libraries were prepared by immunoSEQ multiplex PCR; TCRdb keeps only in-frame clonotypes and omits some of them. This table has more than 300,000 clones, roughly 13% appearing once. Sequencing input: naive CD4+ T cells from blood. This TCR was recovered from a man between 18 and 35 years old in good health.

The CDR3 DNA sequence: TGTGCCAGCAGTAGTCCAGACAGGGGCGGGGAGACCCAGTACTTC. Amino acid sequence: CASSSPDRGGETQYF. The chain joins TRBV6-6 to TRBJ2-5; 8 bases fit TRBD1. V was clipped by 5 bases and J by 5 bases; unmatched bases: 10. From germline, CDR1 is MNHNY and CDR2 SVGAGI (reference sequence). The CDR3 is 15 residues long.